The 6 T cell receptor beta chains given below trace back to one sample, sequenced in a study of blood T cell repertoires in COVID-19. Sequencing used immunoSEQ multiplex PCR; TCRdb keeps in-frame clones, though not all of them. The sample includes about 210,000 clones, around 88% of them seen just once. Sample: peripheral blood. The receptors shown here come from a woman between 45 and 60 years old with acute or convalescent COVID-19.

This chain connects TRBV5-1 to TRBJ2-7, with 7 bases fitting TRBD1. The CDR3 has 14 amino acids. V lost 4 bases, J lost 2 bases, and 6 bases stayed unmatched. The germline V gene has CDR1 SGHRS and CDR2 YFSETQ. CDR3 DNA sequence: TGCGCCAGCAGCCTCAAGGACAGGACCTACGAGCAGTACTTC. It is translated as CASSLKDRTYEQYF. The full variable domain, with the rest looked up from reference TRBV5-1 and TRBJ2-7, is KAGVTQTPRYLIKTRGQQVTLSCSPISGHRSVSWYQQTPGQGLQFLFEYFSETQRNKGNFPGRFSGRQFSNSRSEMNVSTLELGDSALYLCASSLKDRTYEQYFGPGTRLTVT.

This clone has just a few counts. The gene calls are TRBV19 and TRBJ1-5; D remains unclear. V dropped 10 bases and J dropped 7 bases, with 14 bases sitting between them. Germline CDR1 is LNHDA and CDR2 is SQIVND (reference sequence). The CDR3 spans 12 residues. This chain's CDR3 is CAKKAGLQPQHF. The CDR3 nucleotides read TGTGCCAAAAAGGCAGGTCTCCAGCCCCAGCATTTT.

The chain joins TRBV4-1 to TRBJ2-5, with D possibly being TRBD1 (6 bases). The CDR3 covers 15 residues. CDR1 is MGHRA, CDR2 YSYEKL, per germline. V lost 0 bases to trimming and J lost 5 bases, with 13 bases between them. CDR3 residues: CASSQDGLQGETQYF. DNA for the CDR3: TGCGCCAGCAGCCAAGATGGTTTGCAGGGGGAGACCCAGTACTTC.

The chain employs TRBV19 and TRBJ2-2; D call uncertain. The CDR3 covers 13 residues. V lost 1 base, J lost 4 bases, and 4 bases lay in between. The germline CDR1 and CDR2 sequences are LNHDA and SQIVND (reference sequence). The CDR3 DNA reads as TGTGCCAGTAGTATAGCGAGCACCGGGGAGCTGTTTTTT. Its translation: CASSIASTGELFF. The full variable domain, rest sourced from reference TRBV19 and TRBJ2-2, is DGGITQSPKYLFRKEGQNVTLSCEQNLNHDAMYWYRQDPGQGLRLIYYSQIVNDFQKGDIAEGYSVSREKKESFPLTVTSAQKNPTAFYLCASSIASTGELFFGEGSRLTVL.

The genes are TRBV4-1 and TRBJ2-5, with a possible D match to TRBD2 (5 bases). V was clipped by 0 bases and J by 5 bases, with 16 bases between them. CDR3 size: 16 residues. Germline CDR1 and CDR2: MGHRA and YSYEKL. The CDR3 DNA reads as TGCGCCAGCAGCCAAGAATTTCCTGCGGGCCGGGAGACCCAGTACTTC. Translated, it gives CASSQEFPAGRETQYF.

The CDR3 sequence: CASRPPTGRHTEAFF. The CDR3 DNA follows: TGTGCCAGTAGGCCCCCGACAGGACGGCACACTGAAGCTTTCTTT. The chain recombines TRBV19 with TRBJ1-1, with a weak D call TRBD1 (6 bases). V gave up 6 bases and J gave up 3 bases, with 17 bases separating them. In germline, CDR1 is LNHDA, CDR2 SQIVND (reference sequence). The CDR3 consists of 15 residues.